The source of this TCR beta chain is a study of cytotoxic CD8 clonotypes in ibrutinib-treated CLL (dated by TCRdb to the early 2020s). About the study as a whole: The cohort was composed of 11 relapsed/refractory and around 15 treatment-naive patients; IGHV unmutated status was identified in 17 patients. Partial responses were observed in 24 patients and complete responses in 2; after a median follow-up of 68 months, remission was maintained in roughly 15 patients and progression was observed in some twelve. Samples at response were collected after a median of 12 months of treatment, with a range of roughly 6 to 40 months. On average, each sample had approximately 250,000 productive templates and more than 75,000 productive rearrangements. Longitudinal samples were obtainable from 26 of the 86 participants in the trial. Cryopreserved peripheral blood mononuclear cells were obtained before treatment, at response, and at either sustained remission or disease progression. Patients were still on ibrutinib when every remission and progressive disease sample was collected.

Reading the label with the study, this specimen's time point is: 20 to 30 months on ibrutinib. For TCR beta library preparation, about 2.2 micrograms of genomic DNA were extracted from the cryopreserved PBMCs. Longitudinal blood samples from CLL patients on ibrutinib monotherapy were analyzed using high-throughput TCR beta sequencing. The patients took part in an open-label, single-center phase 2 trial of ibrutinib monotherapy. Overall study results and their limits: Baseline clonality exceeded that of age-matched healthy donors and correlated strongly with circulating CD8+ T-cell counts. Clonality increased at ibrutinib response, stayed stable in sustained remission, and fell back toward baseline at progression. Public clonotypes were rare and either shrank or stayed stable during treatment, and the rise in clonality at ibrutinib response reflected expansion of private clonotypes. Sampling times were not matched between sustained-remission and progressing patients, and lymph node repertoires were not studied.

Note on this clone: There is no known antigen for this receptor. Compared with germline, one end of the junction differs, possibly owing to a read error.

Sequences SSHAT (CDR1) and FNYEAQ (CDR2) are obtained from the germline V gene (reference sequence). The CDR3 starts with the cysteine, ends with the phenylalanine, and has 16 residues. Just the 48-base CDR3 DNA is kept, in frame starting at base 1. On a MiSeq, deep resolution sequencing aimed for a depth between 1 in 1 million and 1 in 200,000 T cells, with each clonotype covered 10x on average. The immunoSEQ hsTCRB Kit was used to generate TCR beta libraries. In the source study's methods: Data were analyzed with ImmunoSEQ Data Assistant and ImmunoSEQ Analyzer, with V, D and J genes assigned per IMGT definitions. Clonality, which ranges from 0 to 1, was calculated by subtracting the normalized Shannon entropy of productive rearrangement frequencies from one. Public clonotype analysis was restricted to overrepresented clonotypes comprising at least 0.05% of each patient's repertoire. Repertoires from some twelve age-matched healthy donors in immuneACCESS were used as clonality controls. TCRdb retrieved this table from immuneACCESS and kept in-frame rearrangements only. Not all clones are present; in checked studies, unresolved V genes account for under half, and no reason is known for the remainder. That table is the source of V, J and clone size, and D and trimming were worked out from the DNA. In all, the sample holds almost 250,000 clones, and less than 75% of those were seen once. Approximately 15% of the sample comes from the top ten.

The sample here was PBMCs, taken after 24 months of ibrutinib treatment. The origin of this receptor is a human donor with chronic lymphocytic leukemia. The chain links TRBV7-7 with TRBJ2-2; the junction holds 7 bases that match TRBD2. The nucleotides read TGTGCTAGCAGCGCTTCTAGCGGAGGGGACACCGGGGAGCTGTTTTTT. Translated, this is CASSASSGGDTGELFF.